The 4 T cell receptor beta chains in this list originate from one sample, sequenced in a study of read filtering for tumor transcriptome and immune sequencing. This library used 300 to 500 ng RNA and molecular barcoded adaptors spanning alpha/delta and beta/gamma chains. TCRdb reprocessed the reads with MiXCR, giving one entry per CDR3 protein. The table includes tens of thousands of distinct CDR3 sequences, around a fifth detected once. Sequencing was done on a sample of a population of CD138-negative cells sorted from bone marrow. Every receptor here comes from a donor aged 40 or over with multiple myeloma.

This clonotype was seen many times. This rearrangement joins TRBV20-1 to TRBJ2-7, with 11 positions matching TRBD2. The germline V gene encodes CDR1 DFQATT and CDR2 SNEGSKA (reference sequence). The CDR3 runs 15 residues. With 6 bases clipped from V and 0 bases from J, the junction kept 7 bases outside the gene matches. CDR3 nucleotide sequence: TGCAGTGCCAAGACTAGCGGGGTACTCTCCTACGAGCAGTACTTC. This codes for CSAKTSGVLSYEQYF.

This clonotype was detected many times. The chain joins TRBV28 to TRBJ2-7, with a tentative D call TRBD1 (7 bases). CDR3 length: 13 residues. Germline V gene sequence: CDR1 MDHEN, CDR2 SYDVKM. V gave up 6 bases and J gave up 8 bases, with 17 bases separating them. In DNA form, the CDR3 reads TGTGCCAGCAGCCCAGGAGGGACAGCCAAGCAGTACTTC. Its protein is CASSPGGTAKQYF.

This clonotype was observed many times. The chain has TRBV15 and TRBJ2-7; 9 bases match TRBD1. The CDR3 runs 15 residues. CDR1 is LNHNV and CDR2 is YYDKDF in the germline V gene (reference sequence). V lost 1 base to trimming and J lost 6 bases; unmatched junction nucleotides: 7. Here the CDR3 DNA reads TGTGCCACCAGCAGAGGGGACAGGGTCCATCGCGAGCAGTACTTC. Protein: CATSRGDRVHREQYF.

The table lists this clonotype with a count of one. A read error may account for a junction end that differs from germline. CDR3 in DNA: TGTGCCAGCAGCCAGACCGGGGGGCTGTTTTTT. Its translation: CASSQTGGLFF. The genes are TRBV3-1 and TRBJ2-2, with D possibly TRBD2 on 6 matching bases. Germline CDR1 reads LGHDT; CDR2 reads YNNKEL (reference sequence). The CDR3 contains 11 residues.